A single sample is the source of the 9 T cell receptor beta chains below, sequenced in a study of Ad26.COV2.S vaccination and SARS-CoV-2 variants. TCRdb's copy holds only in-frame clones and misses some; the assay was immunoSEQ multiplex PCR. The sample has about 350,000 clones, around 83% seen once. The treatment denotes: around 19 received Ad26.COV2.S at low or high dose, single or two shots; five or six received placebo; per-sample allocation not given. Samples analyzed were those drawn on day 63 after the first vaccine or placebo injection. Material: peripheral blood, obtained in a trial of Ad26.COV2.S vaccine versus placebo. The receptors originated from a person between 18 and 65 years old who received the Ad26.COV2.S COVID-19 vaccine or a placebo.

The gene calls are TRBV18 and TRBJ2-5; D is perhaps TRBD2 (6 bases). Trimming took off 2 bases at V and 2 bases at J, with 9 bases between the two ends. Per the germline V gene, CDR1 is KGHSH and CDR2 is LQKENI. The CDR3 is 14 residues long. The CDR3 protein is CASSPNGLQETQYF. CDR3 nucleotide sequence: TGTGCCAGCTCACCAAACGGACTACAAGAGACCCAGTACTTC.

The chain carries TRBV9 and TRBJ2-7; 11 bases are shared with TRBD2. CDR3 size: 15 residues. The trim removed 3 bases at V and 2 bases at J, leaving 4 bases unmatched. Germline CDR1 and CDR2: SGDLS and YYNGEE. CDR3: CASSAGLAVTYEQYF. The CDR3 nucleotides read TGTGCCAGCAGCGCGGGACTAGCGGTGACCTACGAGCAGTACTTC. The full variable domain, rest sourced from reference TRBV9 and TRBJ2-7, is DSGVTQTPKHLITATGQRVTLRCSPRSGDLSVYWYQQSLDQGLQFLIQYYNGEERAKGNILERFSAQQFPDLHSELNLSSLELGDSALYFCASSAGLAVTYEQYFGPGTRLTVT.

For this clone: Other DNA sequences in this sample translate to the same CDR3. The gene calls are TRBV12-3 or TRBV12-4 and TRBJ1-2; unclear D gene. The V end lost 5 bases, the J end lost 1 base, and 5 bases lay between the germline ends. CDR3 length equals 12 residues. The CDR3 sequence: CASSLLNYGYTF. The DNA of the CDR3 is TGTGCCAGCAGTCTTCTTAACTATGGCTACACCTTC.

V and J are TRBV12-3 or TRBV12-4 and TRBJ2-2; D uncertain. V lost 10 bases, J lost 7 bases, and 10 bases lay in between. The CDR3 is 11 residues long. CDR3 in DNA: TGTGCCACCACCCCCCTCGGGGAGCTGTTTTTT. It yields the protein CATTPLGELFF.

The chain uses TRBV3-1 (or the pseudogene TRBV3-2) and TRBJ2-2; 9 bases are shared with TRBD2. Trimming cost V 1 base and J 6 bases; bases outside gene matches: 9. Germline V gives CDR1 LGHDT, CDR2 YNNKEL (reference sequence). The CDR3 length is 17 residues. The CDR3 spells CASSQVWAGGPSGELFF. In DNA form, the CDR3 reads TGTGCCAGCAGCCAAGTGTGGGCGGGAGGGCCTTCCGGGGAGCTGTTTTTT.

The chain joins TRBV21-1 to TRBJ1-1; the table's D gene call, TRBD1, was not cross checked with the DNA. TRBV21-1 constitutes a pseudogene. The CDR3 extends over 14 amino acids. The CDR3: CATSDNRRNTEAFF. The DNA for the CDR3 is TGTGCCACCTCGGACAACAGGAGGAACACTGAAGCTTTCTTT.

J is TRBJ2-5 and V is TRBV6-5, with D maybe TRBD2 (7 bases). The CDR3 is 14 residues long. The V end lost 2 bases, the J end lost 5 bases, and 12 bases lay between the germline ends. Germline CDR1 MNHEY, CDR2 SVGAGI. CDR3 nucleotides: TGTGCCAGCAGTTACGGGGGGGCCACGGAGACCCAGTACTTC. It specifies CASSYGGATETQYF.

Comments on this clone: This CDR3 is also generated by other DNA sequences in the sample. The V call is TRBV7-2, the J call TRBJ1-2, with D perhaps matching TRBD1 (6 bases). This CDR3 has 13 amino acids. Trimming shortened V by 5 bases and J by 2 bases, and 9 bases separated the two germline ends. Germline CDR1 is SGHTA and CDR2 is FQGNSA. The CDR3 coding sequence is TGTGCCAGCAGCCCAGGACAGAACTATGGCTACACCTTC. Residues: CASSPGQNYGYTF.

The gene calls are TRBV5-1 and TRBJ2-7, with D possibly called TRBD1 or TRBD2 (5 bases each). V dropped 0 bases and J dropped 2 bases, with 15 bases sitting between them. Germline-derived CDR1 and CDR2 are SGHRS and YFSETQ. This CDR3 has 16 amino acids. The CDR3 bases are TGCGCCAGCAGCTTGGCCGGGGCGCTTCTAACCTACGAGCAGTACTTC. Encoded protein: CASSLAGALLTYEQYF.